A single sample gave rise to the 29 T cell receptor beta chains below, sequenced in a study of blood T cell repertoires in COVID-19. TCRdb keeps only in-frame clones here, not all; method: immunoSEQ multiplex PCR. The table lists tens of thousands of clones, about 85% of them singletons, with about 4.9% in the top ten. The sequencing input was peripheral blood. These receptors came from a man aged 45 to 65 with active COVID-19.

This chain connects TRBV30 to TRBJ2-3, with a tentative D call TRBD2 (5 bases). The CDR3 has 14 amino acids. Germline V gene data show CDR1 as GTSNPN and CDR2 as SVGIG (reference sequence). V shed 3 bases and J shed 0 bases, with 10 bases lying between them. The CDR3 sequence is CAWSRGLSTDTQYF. The CDR3 region has the DNA TGTGCCTGGAGCCGCGGACTGAGCACAGATACGCAGTATTTT.

This clone appeared once. The chain carries TRBV11-3 and TRBJ2-7, with TRBD2 matching over 13 bases. The CDR3 consists of 16 residues. V shed 2 bases and J 4 bases; nucleotides not matched to a gene: 5. Germline V gene lookup returns CDR1 SGHNT and CDR2 YENEEA. CDR3 nucleotide sequence: TGTGCCAGCAGCTTATATGGGACTAGCGGGGCATACGAGCAGTACTTC. It translates to CASSLYGTSGAYEQYF.

This rearrangement joins TRBV19 to TRBJ2-6, with a tentative D call TRBD2 (6 bases). V dropped 3 bases and J dropped 0 bases, with 15 bases sitting between them. The CDR3 extends over 18 amino acids. CDR1 is LNHDA, CDR2 SQIVND, per germline (reference sequence). This CDR3 reads CASSMGLALYSGANVLTF. The CDR3 DNA reads as TGTGCCAGTAGTATGGGTCTAGCGCTTTACTCTGGGGCCAACGTCCTGACTTTC.

The chain uses TRBV19 and TRBJ2-3; 10 nucleotides align to TRBD2. Germline values: CDR1 LNHDA, CDR2 SQIVND (reference sequence). V lost 5 bases, J lost 2 bases, and 4 bases stayed unmatched. This CDR3 spans 15 amino acids. The CDR3 bases are TGTGCCAGTAGTTCCGGACTAGCGGCCACAGATACGCAGTATTTT. It encodes CASSSGLAATDTQYF.

This chain joins TRBV5-5 and TRBJ1-2; D gene ambiguous. The germline gives CDR1 SGHKS, CDR2 YYEKEE (reference sequence). This CDR3 is built from 15 residues. V lost 0 bases, J lost 4 bases, and 13 bases lay in between. The CDR3 DNA sequence: TGTGCCAGCAGCTTGGTCCCTCAGAATTCCTATGGCTACACCTTC. It yields the protein CASSLVPQNSYGYTF.

This chain joins TRBV6-4 and TRBJ2-1, with 8 bases lining up with TRBD2. Germline V gives CDR1 MRHNA, CDR2 SNTAGT. J lost 3 bases, V lost 0 bases, and 1 base had no gene match. This CDR3 contains 15 residues. The CDR3 nucleotides are TGTGCCAGCAGTGACTCGAGCGGGAGCTACAATGAGCAGTTCTTC. It yields the protein CASSDSSGSYNEQFF.

The chain links TRBV12-3 or TRBV12-4 to TRBJ1-2; possibly TRBD1 for D (6 bases). The CDR3 is made up of 13 amino acids. Deletions cut 5 bases from V and 6 bases from J, with 13 bases between. The CDR3 spells CASSPRTEDGYTF. The DNA of the CDR3 is TGTGCCAGCAGTCCCCGGACAGAGGATGGCTACACCTTC.

The V and J genes are TRBV9 and TRBJ2-2, with 7 bases matching TRBD1. CDR1 and CDR2 (germline): SGDLS, YYNGEE. The CDR3 runs to 17 residues. With 4 bases clipped from V and 2 bases from J, the junction kept 11 bases outside the gene matches. CDR3 bases: TGTGCCAGCAGCCCAACCGGGACAGTTAAAAACACCGGGGAGCTGTTTTTT. Translating it yields CASSPTGTVKNTGELFF.

This clone was observed a few times. The genes are TRBV6-2 or TRBV6-3 and TRBJ2-5, with 12 bases that match TRBD1. The CDR3 sequence is 15 residues long. V shed 5 bases and J 4 bases; nucleotides not matched to a gene: 5. Germline assignment: CDR1 MNHEY and CDR2 SVGEGT. The CDR3 DNA reads TGTGCCAGCAGTCCGGCGGGACAGGGGGCAGAGACCCAGTACTTC. Its protein is CASSPAGQGAETQYF.

This chain connects TRBV9 to TRBJ2-5; 7 positions agree with TRBD2. The germline CDR1 and CDR2 sequences are SGDLS and YYNGEE. The CDR3 totals 15 residues. The J segment lost 5 bases and the V segment lost 0 bases, leaving 7 bases of the junction unmatched. DNA for the CDR3: TGTGCCAGCAGCGTAGTGACGGGAGGAGGGGAGACCCAGTACTTC. It specifies CASSVVTGGGETQYF.

The chain couples TRBV15 to TRBJ2-5; 7 bases line up with TRBD1. This CDR3 is 14 amino acids long. Unmatched junction bases numbered 0, after V lost 1 base and J lost 1 base. Germline lookup yields CDR1 LNHNV and CDR2 YYDKDF (reference sequence). CDR3 residues: CATSRGDSQETQYF. DNA of the CDR3: TGTGCCACCAGCAGAGGGGACAGCCAAGAGACCCAGTACTTC. The full variable domain, with the rest looked up from reference TRBV15 and TRBJ2-5, is DAMVIQNPRYQVTQFGKPVTLSCSQTLNHNVMYWYQQKSSQAPKLLFHYYDKDFNNEADTPDNFQSRRPNTSFCFLDIRSPGLGDTAMYLCATSRGDSQETQYFGPGTRLLVL.

The rearrangement uses TRBV4-2 and TRBJ1-5; no firm D call. Germline V gene data show CDR1 as LGHNA and CDR2 as YNFKEQ. The V and J ends lost 4 bases and 1 base respectively, with 11 bases between them. The CDR3 consists of 15 residues. CDR3 coding DNA: TGTGCCAGCAGCCGCACTCGGTGGAGCAATCAGCCCCAGCATTTT. Its protein product is CASSRTRWSNQPQHF.

This chain joins TRBV5-6 and TRBJ2-5; no definite D call. V was pared by 0 bases and J by 2 bases, with 5 bases between. Germline V gene lookup returns CDR1 SGHDT and CDR2 YYEEEE. The CDR3 covers 13 residues. The chain's CDR3 is CASSLGQQETQYF. The DNA for the CDR3 is TGTGCCAGCAGCTTGGGGCAGCAAGAGACCCAGTACTTC.

This chain connects TRBV6-2 or TRBV6-3 to TRBJ2-7; D may be TRBD2 (6 bases). Germline V gene data show CDR1 as MNHEY and CDR2 as SVGEGT. CDR3 length equals 15 residues. Trimming removed 4 bases at V and 2 bases at J, with 15 bases between. The CDR3 loop is CASSWAAGRTYEQYF. The CDR3 DNA reads TGTGCCAGCAGTTGGGCCGCGGGGCGCACCTACGAGCAGTACTTC.

This rearrangement joins TRBV5-1 to TRBJ2-7, with D possibly being TRBD1 (6 bases). With 1 base removed from V and 7 bases from J, the gap between germline ends came to 15 bases. This CDR3 is built from 14 residues. Looked up from germline, CDR1 is SGHRS and CDR2 is YFSETQ. The CDR3 loop reads CASSLSMTGGEQYF. In nucleotides, the CDR3 is TGCGCCAGCAGCTTGTCTATGACAGGCGGTGAGCAGTACTTC.

This chain links TRBV4-2 with TRBJ2-3; perhaps TRBD1 as D (5 bases). There are 18 residues in the CDR3. CDR1 is LGHNA, CDR2 YNFKEQ, per germline. The V end lost 0 bases, the J end lost 4 bases, and 20 bases lay between the germline ends. The CDR3 loop reads CASSQDPQLGVGADTQYF. DNA for the CDR3: TGTGCCAGCAGCCAAGATCCCCAGCTAGGGGTGGGTGCAGATACGCAGTATTTT.

The CDR3, as DNA: TGTGCCAGCGGGGACAGGGATCCAGGCGAGCAGTACTTC. Translated: CASGDRDPGEQYF. The rearrangement joins TRBV18 to TRBJ2-7; 9 bases align to TRBD1. V lost 8 bases, J lost 6 bases, and 8 bases stayed unmatched. CDR1 and CDR2 (germline): KGHSH, LQKENI. The CDR3 runs to 13 residues.

V is TRBV6-2 or TRBV6-3 and J is TRBJ1-6; D not resolved. Germline V gene data show CDR1 as MNHEY and CDR2 as SVGEGT. The CDR3 is made up of 20 amino acids. The germline V and J ends were trimmed by 2 bases and 1 base, with 21 bases remaining between them. Here the CDR3 reads CASSYHATRFSGSYNSPLHF. The CDR3 region has the DNA TGTGCCAGCAGTTACCACGCCACGAGATTCTCCGGGTCCTATAATTCACCCCTCCACTTT.

This chain joins TRBV5-1 and TRBJ2-1; a weak D match, TRBD1 (6 bases). Trimming shortened V by 2 bases and J by 2 bases, and 11 bases separated the two germline ends. Germline CDR1 is SGHRS and CDR2 is YFSETQ. The CDR3 has 15 amino acids. The CDR3 DNA reads as TGCGCCAGCAGCTTCTCAGGGGCTACCTACAATGAGCAGTTCTTC. It encodes CASSFSGATYNEQFF. Variable domain in full (rest from reference TRBV5-1 and TRBJ2-1): KAGVTQTPRYLIKTRGQQVTLSCSPISGHRSVSWYQQTPGQGLQFLFEYFSETQRNKGNFPGRFSGRQFSNSRSEMNVSTLELGDSALYLCASSFSGATYNEQFFGPGTRLTVL.

The chain joins TRBV3-1 (or the pseudogene TRBV3-2) to TRBJ1-2; 7 bases align to TRBD1. CDR1 LGHDT and CDR2 YNNKEL come from the germline V gene (reference sequence). The CDR3 contains 14 residues. V shed 4 bases, J shed 4 bases, and the junction held 6 bases outside the gene matches. CDR3: CASSPWQGVYGYTF. CDR3 nucleotides: TGTGCCAGCAGCCCATGGCAGGGGGTCTATGGCTACACCTTC.

The gene calls are TRBV2 and TRBJ2-3; tentative D call: TRBD2 (6 bases). The germline V gene has CDR1 SNHLY and CDR2 FYNNEI. V lost 3 bases and J 2 bases, leaving 9 bases between the germline ends. CDR3 length equals 14 residues. The CDR3 sequence is CASSDAGTTDTQYF. Written as DNA, the CDR3 is TGTGCCAGCAGTGACGCGGGGACCACAGATACGCAGTATTTT.

This rearrangement joins TRBV2 to TRBJ2-7, with D perhaps TRBD2 (5 bases). Trimming cost V 5 bases and J 4 bases, with 18 bases left between them. The germline CDR1 and CDR2 sequences are SNHLY and FYNNEI. The CDR3 runs to 15 residues. The CDR3 coding sequence is TGTGCCAGCAGTCCCCGAGGACTTGGAGGATACGAGCAGTACTTC. Amino acids: CASSPRGLGGYEQYF. Combining the CDR3 with reference TRBV2 and TRBJ2-7 gives the whole variable domain EPEVTQTPSHQVTQMGQEVILRCVPISNHLYFYWYRQILGQKVEFLVSFYNNEISEKSEIFDDQFSVERPDGSNFTLKIRSTKLEDSAMYFCASSPRGLGGYEQYFGPGTRLTVT.

In this sample, this clone turned up a few times. The chain uses TRBV4-1 and TRBJ1-5, with 7 bases identical to TRBD1. CDR1 is MGHRA, CDR2 YSYEKL, per germline. V trimming: 2 bases; J trimming: 7 bases; junction bases outside the gene matches: 2. The CDR3 has 13 residues. The CDR3 nucleotides are TGCGCCAGCAGCCAAACAGGGGCCCAGCCCCAGCATTTT. It yields the protein CASSQTGAQPQHF.

The V gene is TRBV11-2, the J gene TRBJ2-7; D possibly corresponds to TRBD2 (7 bases). CDR1 is SGHAT and CDR2 is FQNNGV in the germline V gene. The V end was cut by 9 bases, the J end by 6 bases, with 21 bases between. This CDR3 has 14 amino acids. The CDR3 sequence is CASSGAGAFSEQYF. CDR3 in DNA: TGTGCCAGTAGCGGCGCGGGGGCCTTCTCCGAGCAGTACTTC.

This chain links TRBV4-1 with TRBJ2-3, with 9 nucleotides matching TRBD2. The germline gives CDR1 MGHRA, CDR2 YSYEKL. V shed 1 base and J 5 bases; nucleotides not matched to a gene: 4. This CDR3 comprises 15 residues. The CDR3 protein is CASSQGGTSQDTQYF. The CDR3 DNA sequence: TGCGCCAGCAGCCAAGGTGGGACTAGCCAAGATACGCAGTATTTT.

The chain is built from TRBV2 and TRBJ1-2; the match to TRBD1 covers 9 bases. Germline V gene lookup returns CDR1 SNHLY and CDR2 FYNNEI. V gave up 3 bases and J gave up 2 bases; unmatched junction bases: 7. The CDR3 length is 16 residues. In DNA, the CDR3 is TGTGCCAGCAGTGACGGGACAGGGACCGTCAACTATGGCTACACCTTC. It encodes CASSDGTGTVNYGYTF.

This chain uses TRBV4-2 with TRBJ2-3; 8 bases fit TRBD1. With V trimmed by 1 base and J by 2 bases, 5 bases remained unmatched. The CDR3 covers 16 residues. The germline CDR1 and CDR2 sequences are LGHNA and YNFKEQ. Here the CDR3 reads CASSQVTGELTDTQYF. CDR3 nucleotide sequence: TGTGCCAGCAGCCAAGTGACAGGGGAACTCACAGATACGCAGTATTTT.

J is TRBJ1-5 and V is TRBV4-1; D might be TRBD1 (5 bases). CDR1 and CDR2 (germline): MGHRA, YSYEKL. CDR3 size: 15 residues. V was trimmed by 0 bases and J by 11 bases, leaving 17 bases between them. The CDR3 reads CASSQDWSSGGAQHF. The CDR3 nucleotides read TGCGCCAGCAGCCAAGATTGGTCCTCCGGGGGGGCCCAGCATTTT.

This rearrangement joins TRBV7-9 to TRBJ1-6, with unresolved D. Trimming pared 0 bases from V and 7 bases from J, leaving 10 bases between. CDR3 length: 15 amino acids. The germline CDR1 and CDR2 sequences are SEHNR and FQNEAQ (reference sequence). The DNA of the CDR3 is TGTGCCAGCAGCTTAGCGTCGGGTTCCAATTCACCCCTCCACTTT. Translation gives CASSLASGSNSPLHF.